Each of the 16 T cell receptor beta chains below was sequenced from the same sample in a study of patients and donors after allogeneic stem cell transplantation (dated by TCRdb to 2020 to 2022). The library relied on RT-PCR. Instrument used: NextSeq 550. TCRdb redid the processing of the public reads, applying fastp at Q25 and MiXCR, and retained in-frame beta chains. Entries are consolidated by CDR3 protein sequence, retaining the most common genes and DNA. The sample table contains over 350,000 distinct CDR3 sequences; only one count was recorded for approximately 16% of them. Of the sample, over 6% falls within the top ten clones. Sequenced material: blood, either unsorted or a sorted T cell fraction (not recorded which). These receptors all stem from a human donor who was either an allogeneic HSCT recipient or a stem cell or donor lymphocyte infusion donor (not recorded which). It is not recorded whose cells these are; they may come from a transplant donor.

This clonotype was seen repeatedly, ten times or more. The chain uses TRBV20-1 and TRBJ1-5, with D uncertain. This CDR3 has 14 residues. The V and J ends lost 0 bases and 3 bases respectively, with 9 bases between them. CDR1 and CDR2 from the germline V gene are DFQATT and SNEGSKA (reference sequence). The CDR3 spells CSARDPQPNQPQHF. CDR3 nucleotide sequence: TGCAGTGCTAGAGATCCCCAGCCCAATCAGCCCCAGCATTTT.

This clonotype was counted ten times or more. V is TRBV4-3 and J is TRBJ1-4, with TRBD1 as a possible D gene (5 bases). With 0 bases removed from V and 8 bases from J, the gap between germline ends came to 16 bases. This CDR3 region has 16 residues. The germline V gene has CDR1 LGHNA and CDR2 YSLEER. Here the CDR3 DNA reads TGCGCCAGCAGCCAAGAGGCAACAGGACTGGGGGAAAAACTGTTTTTT. It encodes CASSQEATGLGEKLFF.

The sample holds a few counts of this clonotype. In nucleotides, the CDR3 is TGTGCCATCAGTGAGACGGGACACATCAATCAGCCCCAGCATTTT. This translates into CAISETGHINQPQHF. The V call is TRBV10-3, the J call TRBJ1-5, with a possible D match to TRBD1 (6 bases). V was pared by 2 bases and J by 3 bases, with 11 bases between. This CDR3 has 15 amino acids. Germline assignment: CDR1 ENHRY and CDR2 SYGVKD.

The chain carries TRBV2 and TRBJ2-7, with a tentative D call TRBD2 (6 bases). The CDR3 totals 13 residues. Trimming took 6 bases from V and 7 from J, leaving 16 bases between them. In germline, CDR1 is SNHLY, CDR2 FYNNEI. The CDR3 region is CASRANLGGEQYF. Written as DNA, the CDR3 is TGTGCCAGCAGAGCGAACCTCGGGGGAGAGCAGTACTTC.

This clonotype is a singleton in its sample. V is TRBV30 and J is TRBJ2-5, with D maybe TRBD2 (6 bases). V shed 4 bases and J shed 6 bases, with 15 bases lying between them. Per germline, CDR1 GTSNPN and CDR2 SVGIG (reference sequence). The CDR3 totals 13 residues. CDR3 DNA: TGTGCCTGGACCCTAGCGCTGGCTCAGACCCAGTACTTC. It codes for CAWTLALAQTQYF.

The chain has TRBV18 and TRBJ1-1, with D possibly being TRBD1 (6 bases). The CDR3 has 14 residues. The germline gives CDR1 KGHSH, CDR2 LQKENI. V shed 3 bases and J shed 4 bases, with 12 bases lying between them. The CDR3 nucleotides are TGTGCCAGCTCACCTGCTTACAGGGCCACTGAAGCTTTCTTT. Translation: CASSPAYRATEAFF.

The CDR3 DNA reads as TGCAGTGCAAGCGGACAGTCCGGTGAGCAGTTCTTC. It is translated as CSASGQSGEQFF. This chain uses TRBV20-1 with TRBJ2-1; perhaps TRBD1 as D (6 bases). V lost 6 bases and J lost 9, with 15 bases in between. Germline loops: CDR1 DFQATT, CDR2 SNEGSKA (reference sequence). This CDR3 has 12 amino acids.

This clonotype occurred many times. V and J are TRBV12-3 or TRBV12-4 and TRBJ1-2, with 11 bases fitting TRBD1. Unmatched junction bases numbered 7, after V lost 5 bases and J lost 5 bases. The CDR3 is 15 residues long. CDR3 sequence reads: CASSAEGQGVYGYTF. In DNA, the CDR3 is TGTGCCAGCAGTGCCGAGGGACAGGGGGTTTATGGCTACACCTTC.

This clonotype was observed a handful of times. The V and J genes are TRBV7-6 and TRBJ1-3; D remains ambiguous. The V end lost 5 bases, the J end lost 2 bases, and 16 bases lay between the germline ends. This CDR3 is 16 amino acids long. Germline CDR1 and CDR2: SGHVS and FNYEAQ. CDR3 nucleotides: TGTGCCAGCAGCCTAGGTGAGGGTACAGCTGGAAACACCATATATTTT. It yields the protein CASSLGEGTAGNTIYF.

With respect to this clonotype: A read error may account for a junction end that differs from germline. The chain uses TRBV9 and TRBJ2-2; 9 bases are shared with TRBD2. Germline V lookup: CDR1 SGDLS, CDR2 YYNGEE. CDR3 length: 16 amino acids. CDR3 protein: CAGSARTSENTGELFF. The CDR3 region has the DNA TGTGCCGGCAGCGCCCGGACTAGCGAAAACACCGGGGAGCTGTTTTTT.

This clonotype occurred many times. The chain carries TRBV12-3 or TRBV12-4 and TRBJ2-5; D possibly corresponds to TRBD1 (6 bases). V dropped 6 bases and J dropped 5 bases, with 16 bases sitting between them. This CDR3 comprises 14 residues. CDR3 protein: CASRDTGTRETQYF. CDR3 in DNA: TGTGCCAGCAGGGATACAGGGACCAGGGAGACCCAGTACTTC.

This chain joins TRBV29-1 and TRBJ1-1; the D gene is possibly TRBD1 (5 bases). This CDR3 is built from 14 residues. Germline V gene data show CDR1 as SQVTM and CDR2 as ANQGSEA. The V end lost 6 bases, the J end lost 2 bases, and 16 bases lay between the germline ends. DNA of the CDR3: TGCAGCGTGCTCCCGGGACGCAAAAACACTGAAGCTTTCTTT. Protein sequence: CSVLPGRKNTEAFF. Drawing the rest from reference TRBV29-1 and TRBJ1-1, the complete variable domain is SAVISQKPSRDICQRGTSLTIQCQVDSQVTMMFWYRQQPGQSLTLIATANQGSEATYESGFVIDKFPISRPNLTFSTLTVSNMSPEDSSIYLCSVLPGRKNTEAFFGQGTRLTVV.

This chain connects TRBV6-1 to TRBJ2-3; D may be TRBD1 (5 bases). CDR3 length: 13 amino acids. V dropped 6 bases and J dropped 6 bases, with 13 bases sitting between them. The germline V gene encodes CDR1 MNHNS and CDR2 SASEGT. The chain's CDR3 is CASRMAGMDTQYF. The CDR3 nucleotides read TGTGCCAGCAGGATGGCAGGGATGGATACGCAGTATTTT.

The chain is built from TRBV6-4 and TRBJ2-4; possible D gene TRBD2, 6 bases. V lost 4 bases to trimming and J lost 0 bases, with 22 bases between them. The germline V gene has CDR1 MRHNA and CDR2 SNTAGT. The CDR3 is 19 amino acids. The CDR3 nucleotides read TGTGCCAGCAGTGTCTCCCCTCCGGGGGTAGCCTTAGCCAAAAACATTCAGTACTTC. Encoded protein: CASSVSPPGVALAKNIQYF.

This clonotype has at least ten counts. V usage is TRBV7-8 and J usage is TRBJ2-4; D remains ambiguous. CDR1 SGHVS and CDR2 FQNEAQ come from the germline V gene. The CDR3 has 12 amino acids. V was shortened by 5 bases and J by 9 bases, with 11 bases between the two germline ends. The CDR3 bases are TGTGCCAGCAGCATGGTCGGTGGCATTCAGTACTTC. Protein: CASSMVGGIQYF.

The rearrangement links TRBV20-1 to TRBJ2-3; the D gene is possibly TRBD2 (5 bases). Germline V gives CDR1 DFQATT, CDR2 SNEGSKA (reference sequence). V was clipped by 6 bases and J by 0 bases, with 19 bases between them. CDR3 length equals 16 residues. CDR3 in DNA: TGCAGTGCAAACTTAGGGCCTAGGACTAGCACAGATACGCAGTATTTT. Amino acids: CSANLGPRTSTDTQYF.